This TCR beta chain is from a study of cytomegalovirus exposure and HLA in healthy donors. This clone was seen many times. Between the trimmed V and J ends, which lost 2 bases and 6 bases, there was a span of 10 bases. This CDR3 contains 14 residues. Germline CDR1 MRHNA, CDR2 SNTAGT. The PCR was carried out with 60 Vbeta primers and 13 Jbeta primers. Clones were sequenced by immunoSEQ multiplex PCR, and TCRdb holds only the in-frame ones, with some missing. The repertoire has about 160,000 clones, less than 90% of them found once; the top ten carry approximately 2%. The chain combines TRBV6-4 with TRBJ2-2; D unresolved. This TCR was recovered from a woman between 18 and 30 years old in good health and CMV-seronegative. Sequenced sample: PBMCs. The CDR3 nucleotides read TGTGCCAGCAGTGACGGCTCTCAACCCGGGGAGCTGTTTTTT. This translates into CASSDGSQPGELFF.